This T cell receptor beta chain comes out of a study of blood T cell repertoires in COVID-19. As for the study in general: The cDNA or gDNA used as material had been derived from T cells, B-cell-depleted T cells, or PBMCs.

Clones were read by immunoSEQ multiplex PCR, and TCRdb kept only the in-frame ones, dropping some. The profile covers roughly 30,000 clones, with approximately 86% appearing a single time and around 8% taken by the ten largest. This CDR3 has 15 amino acids. Germline CDR1 and CDR2: SGHAT and FQNNGV. Between the trimmed V and J ends, which lost 8 bases and 1 base, there was a span of 15 bases. Specimen: peripheral blood. This chain links TRBV11-2 with TRBJ2-1; D is possibly TRBD2 (5 bases). The TCR was taken from a man aged 60-69 years with COVID-19, enrolled during active disease. CDR3 sequence (DNA): TGTGCCAGCCGCCCAAGCGGAACTTCCTACAATGAGCAGTTCTTC. Amino acid sequence: CASRPSGTSYNEQFF.